This T cell receptor (beta chain) comes out of a study of blood T cell repertoires in COVID-19 (dated by TCRdb to 2018 to 2020). Context from the whole study: The collaborator samples originated in the United States, Italy and Spain and spanned the acute and convalescent phases of COVID-19. The prospective study material was composed of cDNA or gDNA derived from T cells, B-cell-depleted T cells, or PBMCs. Deeply sampled blood TCRbeta repertoires from subjects exposed to, actively infected with, or recovered from COVID-19 were included in the dataset. A freely available public database, intended as a resource for researchers studying the immune response to SARS-CoV-2, is where the repertoires were released. The samples were drawn from the first 160 participants of the ongoing ImmuneRACE study and from 1,254 subjects provided by 6 global collaborators. The sample metadata nearly always contained a de-identified subject ID, COVID-19 status, age in years and sex. HLA class I and class II types, where available, came from metadata supplied by the sample provider rather than from assay-based typing. Study-wide findings and limitations: How much clinical and demographic metadata was included differed by source and by participant, and the metadata was provided uncurated.

Comments on this clone: Its antigen remains undetermined. Base qualities are missing; no much larger clone stands one base away.

Whole blood was collected in K2EDTA tubes by collaborating institutions according to the institutions' own protocols. Collaborator samples were shipped for TCRbeta analysis as frozen whole blood, isolated PBMCs, or DNA extracted from either sample type. TCRbeta CDR3 regions were amplified from genomic DNA by means of the immunoSEQ Assay, a bias-controlled multiplex PCR. Regarding the original processing steps: Within the assay, amplification of reference gene primers was used to estimate how many nucleated cells each sample contained. To quantify the absolute abundance of each unique TCRbeta CDR3 rearrangement, sequence reads were collapsed and filtered. For each sample, productive Simpson clonality was calculated as the square root of Simpson's diversity index across productive rearrangements. In TCRdb, the immuneACCESS table is reduced to in-frame sequences with V and J assigned. These tables do not hold every clone; where another copy was compared, an unresolved V gene accounts for under half, and the others remain unexplained. The V and J calls and the clone size are those of that table, but D and trimming were determined from the DNA. Recorded for this sample are roughly 13,000 clones; around 78% of them occurred a single time. More than 15% of the sample is held by the ten biggest clonotypes.

The germline V gene encodes CDR1 SGHTA and CDR2 FQGNSA. From the cysteine through the phenylalanine, the CDR3 covers 15 amino acids. The DNA shown is the 45-base CDR3, in frame from base 1. V is cut back by 2 bases and J by 6 bases, with 8 bases in the junction unmatched. The TCR sequence derives from a man aged 35 to 55 with active or convalescent COVID-19. Recombination linked TRBV7-2 to TRBJ2-3; 7 of the junction bases match TRBD2. What was sequenced was peripheral blood. The DNA sequence is given as TGTGCCAGCAGCTTATGGACTAGTTTGGCTGATACGCAGTATTTT. Its protein product is CASSLWTSLADTQYF. Joined to the reference TRBV7-2 and TRBJ2-3 proteins, this CDR3 gives the full variable domain: GAGVSQSPSNKVTEKGKDVELRCDPISGHTALYWYRQSLGQGLEFLIYFQGNSAPDKSGLPSDRFSAERTGGSVSTLTIQRTQQEDSAVYLCASSLWTSLADTQYFGPGTRLTVL.